This paragraph covers one T cell receptor (beta chain) sequence. What antigen it recognizes has not been identified. Base-call qualities are not available, and no considerably larger clone is one nucleotide away. Trimming leaves V shorter by 2 bases and J shorter by 4 bases, with the junction holding 7 bases beyond the gene matches. According to the germline V gene, CDR1 reads KGHSH and CDR2 reads LQKENI. The CDR3 sequence holds 16 residues, the cysteine and phenylalanine included. Kept here is only the CDR3 DNA, which spans 48 bases and is read in frame from base 1. TCRbeta CDR3 regions were amplified from genomic DNA by means of the immunoSEQ Assay, a bias-controlled multiplex PCR. The original pipeline was this. Nucleated cell counts per sample were estimated from amplification of reference gene primers within the assay. To quantify the absolute abundance of each unique TCRbeta CDR3 rearrangement, sequence reads were collapsed and filtered. For each sample, productive Simpson clonality was calculated as the square root of Simpson's diversity index across productive rearrangements. TCRdb retrieved this table from immuneACCESS and kept in-frame rearrangements only. Not all clones are present; in checked studies, unresolved V genes account for under half, and no reason is known for the remainder. The V and J calls and clone size come from that table; D and trimming were worked out from the DNA. The sample profile shows some 300,000 clones; nearly 90% of them were found once. The ten top clones hold more than 0.85% of the sample.

In Seattle, one collaborating source enrolled patients while the infection was active and tracked those patients longitudinally over the course of disease. The collaborating institutions used their own protocols to collect whole blood in K2EDTA tubes. Collaborator samples were shipped for TCRbeta analysis as frozen whole blood, isolated PBMCs, or DNA extracted from either sample type. The sample is drawn from a study of blood T cell repertoires in COVID-19 (dated by TCRdb to the early 2020s). Some background on the complete study: Samples from collaborators originated in the United States, Italy and Spain and spanned both the acute and convalescent phases of COVID-19. The material from the prospective study consisted of cDNA or gDNA derived from T cells, B-cell-depleted T cells, or PBMCs. The dataset comprised deeply sampled blood TCRbeta repertoires from subjects exposed to, actively infected with, or recovered from COVID-19. The repertoires were made available in a free public database intended to serve as a resource for research on the immune response to SARS-CoV-2. Samples came from the ongoing ImmuneRACE study (first 160 participants) plus 1,254 subjects from 6 global collaborators. A de-identified subject ID, COVID-19 status, age in years and sex were almost always included in the sample metadata. Where available, HLA class I and class II types were obtained from metadata supplied by the sample provider rather than from assay-based typing.

General conclusions and limits of the study: How much clinical and demographic metadata was included differed by source and by participant, and the metadata was provided uncurated.

The material sequenced was peripheral blood. The sequence is built from TRBV18 and TRBJ1-3, with TRBD1 identical over 8 junction bases. This TCR was sampled from a woman between 40 and 55 years old with COVID-19, enrolled during active disease. In nucleotide form, the sequence is TGTGCCAGCTCACCAACGACAGGGGTGCGCGGAAACACCATATATTTT. It translates to CASSPTTGVRGNTIYF. Full variable domain (CDR3 extended with the reference TRBV18 and TRBJ1-3 proteins): NAGVMQNPRHLVRRRGQEARLRCSPMKGHSHVYWYRQLPEEGLKFMVYLQKENIIDESGMPKERFSAEFPKEGPSILRIQQVVRGDSAAYFCASSPTTGVRGNTIYFGEGSWLTVV.